This TCR beta chain appears in the sequencing data of a study of tumor-infiltrating lymphocytes in localized non-small cell lung cancer. A word on this clone: Its specificity is not known.

Sequencing was performed with immunoSEQ multiplex PCR; in TCRdb, only in-frame clones are kept and a portion is missing. The profile shows about 23,000 clones, around two thirds of them singletons. The CDR3 consists of 17 residues. From germline, CDR1 is MGHRA and CDR2 YSYEKL. The V end lost 1 base, the J end lost 10 bases, and 23 bases lay between the germline ends. Study-level points and caveats: Different pieces of the same tissue were used for each assay. IM1 and IM2 tumors showed no difference in T-cell fraction.

The sample taken for sequencing was lung tumor tissue. The sequence was obtained from a human donor with non-small cell lung cancer. The genes are TRBV4-1 and TRBJ2-1, with D possibly called TRBD1 or TRBD2 (6 bases each). The CDR3 loop is CASSQVARGRERNEQFF. For the CDR3, the DNA is TGCGCCAGCAGCCAAGTAGCCAGGGGCCGGGAGCGGAACGAGCAGTTCTTC.